The rows below give T cell receptor beta chains drawn from one sample of a study of blood T cell repertoires in COVID-19. Method: immunoSEQ multiplex PCR; TCRdb's copy keeps in-frame clones and lacks some. The sample holds some 100,000 clones, around 90% seen once. Material for sequencing was peripheral blood. The source is a woman of 80 years or more with active COVID-19. The CDR3 runs from the conserved cysteine through the conserved F or W. A D gene is named only where the DNA matches it firmly. Size is stated for part of the rows, as once, few or many counts, or as a class when the clone is expanded.

TRBD2	TRBV7-9	-	TRBJ2-5	TGTGCCAGCAGCGCCCTGATCGGGACTAGCGGACAAGAGACCCAGTACTTC	CASSALIGTSGQETQYF
TRBD1	TRBV5-1	-	TRBJ2-2	TGCGCCAGCAGCGTCAGTCCAACAGGGGCCTCCGGGGAGCTGTTTTTT	CASSVSPTGASGELFF
TRBD1	TRBV11-2	-	TRBJ2-5	TGTGCCAGCAGCTTGACAGGGGAGCCTCAAGAGACCCAGTACTTC	CASSLTGEPQETQYF
-	TRBV15	few	TRBJ1-1	TGTGCCACCAGCAGAGATAACAGCCCGAACACTGAAGCTTTCTTT	CATSRDNSPNTEAFF
-	TRBV7-9	-	TRBJ2-3	TGTGCCAGCAGCTTGACGGACACGGGTGCGCAGTATTTT	CASSLTDTGAQYF
TRBD2	TRBV5-1	-	TRBJ2-1	TGCGCCAGCAGCTTGGCCGGAAGCGGGGGGCAGTTCTTC	CASSLAGSGGQFF
-	TRBV6-6	-	TRBJ2-1	TGTGCCAGCAGTTGGGCTAGCCCCGGGTTGAATGAGCAGTTCTTC	CASSWASPGLNEQFF
TRBD1	TRBV2	-	TRBJ2-4	TGTGCCAGCAGTACGGACAGGGGAAGTTCGAACATTCAGTACTTC	CASSTDRGSSNIQYF
-	TRBV19	-	TRBJ2-1	TGTGCCAGTAGTATAGATATAGAGGGTAGGGTTTCCCGGTTCTTC	CASSIDIEGRVSRFF
-	TRBV4-1	-	TRBJ1-2	TGCGCCAGCAGCCAAGAATCAAATAACTATGGCTACACCTTC	CASSQESNNYGYTF
-	TRBV4-1	once	TRBJ2-1	TGCGCCAGCAGCCAAGTTAGTCTTTTGGTTGAGCAGTTCTTC	CASSQVSLLVEQFF
TRBD1	TRBV4-3	-	TRBJ1-2	TGCGCCAGCAGCCAAGGGGACAGGGGGTACTATGGCTACACCTTC	CASSQGDRGYYGYTF
-	TRBV18	-	TRBJ1-5	TGTGCCAGCTCACCATTGGACGGCGGGCAGCCCCAGCATTTT	CASSPLDGGQPQHF
-	TRBV7-9	-	TRBJ1-1	TGTGCCAGCAGCTTAACAGGATTGAACACTGAAGCTTTCTTT	CASSLTGLNTEAFF
TRBD1	TRBV12-5	-	TRBJ2-1	TGTGCTAGTGGTTCGTGGACAGGTCTCCACAATGAGCAGTTCTTC	CASGSWTGLHNEQFF
TRBD1	TRBV18	-	TRBJ2-1	TGTGCCAGCTCACGGAGCCGGGACAGCACCTACAATGAGCAGTTCTTC	CASSRSRDSTYNEQFF
-	TRBV20-1	few	TRBJ2-5	TGCAGTGCTTGGGCGATAGAGACCCAGTACTTC	CSAWAIETQYF
-	TRBV6-5	-	TRBJ2-1	TGTGCCAGCAGTTACTCGGGCGTCTCCTACAATGAGCAGTTCTTC	CASSYSGVSYNEQFF
-	TRBV30	-	TRBJ2-5	TGTGCCTATTCACTAGTGAGGGAGACCCAGTACTTC	CAYSLVRETQYF
TRBD1	TRBV4-1	-	TRBJ1-5	TGCGCCAGCAGCCAAGAGGGACAGGCGGGCAATCAGCCCCAGCATTTT	CASSQEGQAGNQPQHF
TRBD1	TRBV5-1	-	TRBJ1-1	TGCGCCAGCAGCTTGGTCGTTATGGGACAGGGTATTGAAGCTTTCTTT	CASSLVVMGQGIEAFF
-	TRBV7-8	-	TRBJ2-5	TGTGCCAGTACATGGGCGTGGGCCAAGAAAAACCAAGAGACCCAGTACTTC	CASTWAWAKKNQETQYF
-	TRBV7-9	-	TRBJ1-3	TGTGCCAGCAGCCGCTACGGCTGGGGGGGCGGAAACACCATATATTTT	CASSRYGWGGGNTIYF
-	TRBV6-2/TRBV6-3	-	TRBJ2-2	TGTGCCAGCAGTGCGCGGGGTGCCGCGAACACCGGGGAGCTGTTTTTT	CASSARGAANTGELFF
-	TRBV30	-	TRBJ1-4	TGTGCCTGGAGCTCTCCAGGACAGCCAACTAATGAAAAACTGTTTTTT	CAWSSPGQPTNEKLFF
-	TRBV12-3/TRBV12-4	-	TRBJ2-5	TGTGCCAGCAGTTTATACTCCCAAGAGACCCAGTACTTC	CASSLYSQETQYF